The clone carrying this T cell receptor (beta chain) has just a few counts. Its antigen is undetermined. V shed 5 bases and J 1 base; nucleotides not matched to a gene: 8. Germline V gives CDR1 MNHEY, CDR2 SMNVEV (reference sequence). There are 17 residues in the CDR3. About 120 mL of blood, on average, came from one heparinised draw per donor. CD45RO/CCR7/CD25/CD127/CD95/CD27 separated CD4+ naive, central memory, regulatory and stem cell-like memory cells by sorting. The sample comes from a study of beta chain features in type 1 diabetes. Whole-study results and caveats: All four CD4+ subsets of Type 1 diabetes patients contained TCRB CDR3s that were moderately but significantly shorter.

Expressed TCRB transcripts were sequenced because the entire RNA isolate underwent reverse transcription. Naive, central memory and regulatory T cell samples yielded a few million reads on average. The assay was immunoSEQ multiplex PCR, and TCRdb's table has in-frame clones only and misses some. Of hundreds of thousands of clones in the sample, around an eighth were seen once. Sample: naive CD4+ T cells from blood. The sequence derives from a man between 18 and 29 years old with type 1 diabetes. The chain carries TRBV27 and TRBJ2-3; 11 bases fit TRBD2. The CDR3: CASSRALLAGGTDTQYF. The DNA of the CDR3 is TGTGCCAGCAGTCGAGCCCTACTAGCGGGGGGCACAGATACGCAGTATTTT.